This TCR beta chain was sequenced for a study of identical twins. TCRdb re-analysed the 5' RACE reads in MiXCR, keeping a single row per CDR3 protein. The data hold about 530,000 distinct CDR3 sequences, with about a fifth observed a single time. V lost 4 bases to trimming and J lost 2 bases, with 8 bases between them. This CDR3 spans 13 amino acids. Germline V gene sequence: CDR1 SGHTA, CDR2 FQGTGA. The same sample was also studied in work on yellow fever vaccine responses in identical twins.

The chain recombines TRBV7-3 with TRBJ1-2, with D possibly being TRBD1 (6 bases). This TCR derives from a woman aged 18-29 years in good health. The source material was CD4+ T cells sorted from blood. In nucleotides, the CDR3 is TGTGCCAGCAGCTCAGGGGAAAACTATGGCTACACCTTC. It codes for CASSSGENYGYTF. The full variable domain, with the rest looked up from reference TRBV7-3 and TRBJ1-2, is GAGVSQTPSNKVTEKGKYVELRCDPISGHTALYWYRQSLGQGPEFLIYFQGTGAADDSGLPNDRFFAVRPEGSVSTLKIQRTERGDSAVYLCASSSGENYGYTFGSGTRLTVV.